This T cell receptor beta chain was found in a study of T cells in Graves' hyperthyroidism and ophthalmopathy. Turning to the study itself: The authors collected peripheral blood at initial diagnosis, before any treatment. Notes on the study in general: Blood samples included most of the expanded thyroid clonotypes exceeding 0.001.

TCR beta CDR3 regions were amplified from RNA transcripts. RT-PCR in the first round (using the HTBI primer set) targeted the TCR CDR3. TCRdb recomputed calls from the multiplex PCR reads with MiXCR, one row per CDR3 protein. The table lists some 600,000 distinct CDR3 sequences, approximately 15% of them singletons. Many counts were recorded for this clonotype. Antigen unknown. Sampled blood dates from first hyperthyroidism diagnosis, and it precedes any ophthalmopathy symptoms. Sequencing input: blood. The source of this sequence is a woman under 40 with Graves' hyperthyroidism that later progressed to Graves' ophthalmopathy.

CDR3 DNA sequence: TGCGCCAGCAGCCAAGAAACTGGACAGGCAGGAAGTGGCTACACCTTC. Translation gives CASSQETGQAGSGYTF. This chain joins TRBV4-1 and TRBJ1-2; 7 bases map to TRBD1. The germline V gene encodes CDR1 MGHRA and CDR2 YSYEKL. This CDR3 is built from 16 residues. V shed 0 bases, J shed 7 bases, and the junction held 11 bases outside the gene matches.